This record covers a single T cell receptor beta chain. Germline CDR1 and CDR2: MNHEY and SMNVEV (reference sequence). The CDR3 is 14 residues long. With V trimmed by 7 bases and J by 7 bases, 10 bases remained unmatched. This entry is derived from a study of T cells after yellow fever vaccination. TCR cDNA was made by 5'RACE template switching, adding a universal primer site and UMIs. TCRdb re-called the 5' RACE reads with MiXCR, one entry per CDR3 protein. The data show roughly 340,000 distinct CDR3 sequences, 3.5% to 4.5% seen once. The starting material was PBMCs, obtained 5 days after the yellow fever booster vaccination. This receptor was taken from a man between 18 and 35 years old who received the YFV17D yellow fever vaccine. The V and J genes are TRBV27 and TRBJ1-2; 9 bases line up with TRBD1. The CDR3 DNA follows: TGTGCCAGCACCCATACAGGGGGCTCTCGTGGCTACACCTTC. It is translated as CASTHTGGSRGYTF.